This T cell receptor (beta chain) appears in the sequencing data of a study of blood T cell repertoires in COVID-19. Study-level information: Some COVID-19 samples were acute and others convalescent; all came from the United States, Italy and Spain. PBMCs, B-cell-depleted T cells, or T cells were the source of the cDNA or gDNA that made up the material.

Trimming removed 0 bases at V and 0 bases at J, with 10 bases between. The V gene's germline CDR1 is SGHDT and CDR2 YYEEEE. This CDR3 is 15 amino acids long. In the original workflow: Counts of nucleated cells, estimated from reference gene primer amplification, were obtained. Data came from immunoSEQ multiplex PCR; TCRdb stores just in-frame clones and leaves some out. V and J calls and clone size are copied from that table; D and trimming were computed from the DNA. Among roughly 100,000 clones listed, roughly nine tenths were seen once. Sequencing was performed on peripheral blood. The V gene is TRBV5-6, the J gene TRBJ2-7, with D perhaps matching TRBD1 (6 bases). This clonotype was sampled from a man aged 50 to 59 with active COVID-19. The DNA of the CDR3 is TGTGCCAGCAGCTTGGATATGGACAGCTCCTACGAGCAGTACTTC. It is translated as CASSLDMDSSYEQYF.